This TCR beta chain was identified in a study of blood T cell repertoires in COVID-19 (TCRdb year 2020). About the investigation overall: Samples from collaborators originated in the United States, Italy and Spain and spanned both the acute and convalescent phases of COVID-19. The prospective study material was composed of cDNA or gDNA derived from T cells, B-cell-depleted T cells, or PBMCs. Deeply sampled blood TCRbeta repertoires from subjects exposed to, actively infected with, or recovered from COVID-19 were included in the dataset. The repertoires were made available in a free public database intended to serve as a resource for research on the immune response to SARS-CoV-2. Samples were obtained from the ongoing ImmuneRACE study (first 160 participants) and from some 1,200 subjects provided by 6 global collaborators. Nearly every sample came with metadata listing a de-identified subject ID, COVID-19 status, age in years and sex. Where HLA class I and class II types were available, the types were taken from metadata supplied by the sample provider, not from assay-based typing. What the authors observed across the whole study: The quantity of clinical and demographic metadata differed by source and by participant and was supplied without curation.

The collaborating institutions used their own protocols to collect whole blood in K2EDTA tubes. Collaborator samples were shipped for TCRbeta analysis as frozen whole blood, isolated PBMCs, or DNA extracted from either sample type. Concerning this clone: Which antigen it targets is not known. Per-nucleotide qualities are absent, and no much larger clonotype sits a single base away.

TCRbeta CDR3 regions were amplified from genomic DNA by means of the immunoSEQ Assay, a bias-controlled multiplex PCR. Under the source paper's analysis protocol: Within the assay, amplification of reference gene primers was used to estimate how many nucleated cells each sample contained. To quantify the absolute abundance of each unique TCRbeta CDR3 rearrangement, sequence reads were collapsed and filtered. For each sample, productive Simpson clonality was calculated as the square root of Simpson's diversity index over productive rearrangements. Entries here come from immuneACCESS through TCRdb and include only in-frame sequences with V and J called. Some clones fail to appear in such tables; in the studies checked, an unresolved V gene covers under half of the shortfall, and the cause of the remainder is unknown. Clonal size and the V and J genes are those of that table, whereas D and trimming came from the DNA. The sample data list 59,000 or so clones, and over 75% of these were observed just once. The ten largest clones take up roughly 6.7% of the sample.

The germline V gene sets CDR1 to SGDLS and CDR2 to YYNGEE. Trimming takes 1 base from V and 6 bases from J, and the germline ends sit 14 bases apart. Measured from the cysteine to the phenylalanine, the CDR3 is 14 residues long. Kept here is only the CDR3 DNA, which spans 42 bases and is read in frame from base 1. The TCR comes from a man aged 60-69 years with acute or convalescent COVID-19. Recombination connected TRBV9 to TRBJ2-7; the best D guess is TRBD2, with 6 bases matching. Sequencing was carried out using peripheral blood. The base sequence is TGTGCCAGCAGCGTACGGGAGACCTTCAGCGAGCAGTACTTC. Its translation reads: CASSVRETFSEQYF.